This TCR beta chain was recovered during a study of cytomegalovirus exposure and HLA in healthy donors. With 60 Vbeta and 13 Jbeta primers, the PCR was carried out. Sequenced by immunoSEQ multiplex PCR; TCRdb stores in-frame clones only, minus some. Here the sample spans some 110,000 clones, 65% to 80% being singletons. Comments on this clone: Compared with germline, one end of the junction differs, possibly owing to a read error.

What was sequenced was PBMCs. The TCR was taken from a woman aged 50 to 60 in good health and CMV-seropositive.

The CDR3 coding sequence is TGTTCCAGCAGCTCGGACAGGGGGATCTCCAATGAGCAGTTCTTC. This codes for CSSSSDRGISNEQFF. This chain links TRBV7-9 with TRBJ2-1, with 10 positions matching TRBD1. The CDR3 consists of 15 residues. Germline V lookup: CDR1 SEHNR, CDR2 FQNEAQ (reference sequence).